The 26 T cell receptor beta chains below were found in one sample sequenced in a study of T cell responses to AZD1222 COVID-19 vaccine. Clones were read by immunoSEQ multiplex PCR, and TCRdb kept only the in-frame ones, dropping some. The data show about 140,000 clones, 90% seen once. Source: peripheral blood, taken on day 0 of AZD1222 vaccination. The receptors were gathered from an adult in good health.

The V gene is TRBV2, the J gene TRBJ2-2; possibly TRBD2 for D (6 bases). V shed 4 bases and J shed 3 bases, with 12 bases lying between them. The germline gives CDR1 SNHLY, CDR2 FYNNEI. The CDR3 length is 15 residues. CDR3 protein: CASSGGVSDTGELFF. CDR3 in DNA: TGTGCCAGCAGTGGCGGGGTGTCGGACACCGGGGAGCTGTTTTTT. Drawing the rest from reference TRBV2 and TRBJ2-2, the complete variable domain is EPEVTQTPSHQVTQMGQEVILRCVPISNHLYFYWYRQILGQKVEFLVSFYNNEISEKSEIFDDQFSVERPDGSNFTLKIRSTKLEDSAMYFCASSGGVSDTGELFFGEGSRLTVL.

This sequence joins TRBV11-2 and TRBJ1-4; D is perhaps TRBD1 (6 bases). Trimming removed 4 bases from V and 5 bases from J, with 17 bases in between. The CDR3 is 16 amino acids. Germline V gives CDR1 SGHAT, CDR2 FQNNGV. The CDR3 loop reads CASSSNKGGGNEKLFF. The DNA for the CDR3 is TGTGCCAGCAGCTCGAACAAAGGGGGGGGGAATGAAAAACTGTTTTTT.

The rearrangement links TRBV7-2 to TRBJ2-1; 9 bases align to TRBD2. The CDR3 is made up of 15 amino acids. The V segment lost 2 bases and the J segment 6 bases; nucleotides outside the gene matches: 5. CDR1 is SGHTA and CDR2 is FQGNSA in the germline V gene. In DNA, the CDR3 is TGTGCCAGCAGCTTACTTCCTAGCGGGATCAATGAGCAGTTCTTC. It translates to CASSLLPSGINEQFF.

The J gene is TRBJ1-2, the V gene TRBV15; TRBD1 is a possible D gene (6 bases). V was trimmed by 5 bases and J by 2 bases, leaving 12 bases between them. Looked up from germline, CDR1 is LNHNV and CDR2 is YYDKDF (reference sequence). The CDR3 extends over 14 amino acids. CDR3 protein: CATSQLQGNYGYTF. The DNA of the CDR3 is TGTGCCACCAGCCAACTACAGGGAAACTATGGCTACACCTTC.

The chain couples TRBV25-1 to TRBJ1-1; D is possibly TRBD1 (5 bases). Germline V gene data show CDR1 as MGHDK and CDR2 as SYGVNS. This CDR3 has 12 amino acids. The V and J ends lost 8 bases and 1 base respectively, with 8 bases between them. CDR3 protein: CASEQGNTEAFF. The CDR3 DNA follows: TGTGCCAGCGAGCAGGGGAACACTGAAGCTTTCTTT.

J is TRBJ1-6 and V is TRBV9; no definite D call. CDR1 and CDR2 from the germline V gene are SGDLS and YYNGEE. This CDR3 region has 15 residues. Trimming removed 0 bases from V and 0 bases from J, with 4 bases in between. CDR3 amino acids: CASSVDSSYNSPLHF. The CDR3 DNA sequence: TGTGCCAGCAGCGTAGATAGCTCCTATAATTCACCCCTCCACTTT.

Here the CDR3 DNA reads TGTGCCAGCAGTTATCCGACTAGCGGGGTGAGCTCCTACAATGAGCAGTTCTTC. Its translation is CASSYPTSGVSSYNEQFF. This rearrangement joins TRBV6-2 or TRBV6-3 to TRBJ2-1; 11 positions match TRBD2. V lost 3 bases to trimming and J lost 0 bases; unmatched junction nucleotides: 7. This CDR3 has 18 amino acids. Per germline, CDR1 MNHEY and CDR2 SVGEGT.

This chain uses TRBV5-1 with TRBJ2-7, with TRBD2 as a possible D gene (7 bases). With 0 bases removed from V and 5 bases from J, the gap between germline ends came to 12 bases. The CDR3 spans 14 residues. Germline-derived CDR1 and CDR2 are SGHRS and YFSETQ. The CDR3 region is CASSLGQGRDEQYF. CDR3 DNA sequence: TGCGCCAGCAGCTTGGGCCAGGGGAGGGACGAGCAGTACTTC.

The chain links TRBV11-3 to TRBJ2-2; D not certain. V was cut by 0 bases and J by 0 bases, with 5 bases left in between. Germline lookup yields CDR1 SGHNT and CDR2 YENEEA. The CDR3 is made up of 15 amino acids. The CDR3 region is CASSLEGANTGELFF. The CDR3 bases are TGTGCCAGCAGCTTAGAGGGCGCGAACACCGGGGAGCTGTTTTTT.

This rearrangement joins TRBV7-9 to TRBJ2-7; D gene ambiguous. Trimming took off 1 base at V and 2 bases at J, with 6 bases between the two ends. The CDR3 has 13 amino acids. CDR1 is SEHNR, CDR2 FQNEAQ, per germline (reference sequence). CDR3: CASSLESAYEQYF. The CDR3 DNA sequence: TGTGCCAGCAGCTTAGAGTCCGCCTACGAGCAGTACTTC.

V is TRBV7-9 and J is TRBJ2-1, with TRBD2 identical over 7 bases. Germline V gene data show CDR1 as SEHNR and CDR2 as FQNEAQ (reference sequence). The CDR3 contains 15 residues. Losses at the gene ends were 3 bases for V and 5 bases for J; bases not matched to a gene: 7. CDR3 DNA sequence: TGTGCCAGCAGCTTGGGAGGGCTCCCAGACAATGAGCAGTTCTTC. It specifies CASSLGGLPDNEQFF.

V usage is TRBV30 and J usage is TRBJ1-2; TRBD1 matches 7 bases. Germline values: CDR1 GTSNPN, CDR2 SVGIG (reference sequence). Germline trimming cut 3 bases from V and 0 bases from J; bases unmatched to any gene: 10. The CDR3 has 16 amino acids. The CDR3 DNA reads TGTGCCTGGAGGGTGACAGGGCTCTTTTCTAACTATGGCTACACCTTC. Amino acids: CAWRVTGLFSNYGYTF.

V usage is TRBV5-5 and J usage is TRBJ2-1; 7 bases are a match to TRBD2. The CDR3 is 16 residues long. V trimming: 1 base; J trimming: 10 bases; junction bases outside the gene matches: 14. Germline-derived CDR1 and CDR2 are SGHKS and YYEKEE (reference sequence). The CDR3 region has the DNA TGTGCCAGCAGCTTGCGCTCCGGGACTACCGCGGGGGAGCAGTTCTTC. Protein product: CASSLRSGTTAGEQFF.

V is TRBV6-6 and J is TRBJ1-5; tentative D call: TRBD1 (5 bases). V was trimmed by 0 bases and J by 2 bases, leaving 11 bases between them. The germline V gene encodes CDR1 MNHNY and CDR2 SVGAGI (reference sequence). CDR3 length: 16 residues. The CDR3 DNA reads as TGTGCCAGCAGTTACTCGATAGGGGTTGGCAATCAGCCCCAGCATTTT. Translating it yields CASSYSIGVGNQPQHF.

This clone was recorded only once. The gene calls are TRBV6-5 and TRBJ2-1, with 9 bases fitting TRBD1. The CDR3 runs 15 residues. With V trimmed by 10 bases and J by 9 bases, 16 bases remained unmatched. The germline V gene encodes CDR1 MNHEY and CDR2 SVGAGI. CDR3: CATPSRDRVVGEQFF. The CDR3 DNA reads TGTGCCACCCCCTCCAGGGACAGGGTAGTAGGTGAGCAGTTCTTC.

This chain connects TRBV2 to TRBJ2-1; D is undetermined. This CDR3 is 12 amino acids long. V was shortened by 7 bases and J by 4 bases, with 8 bases between the two germline ends. Germline V gives CDR1 SNHLY, CDR2 FYNNEI. CDR3 region: CASKGGYNEQFF. The CDR3 DNA is TGTGCCAGCAAGGGCGGTTACAATGAGCAGTTCTTC.

The V gene is TRBV5-1, the J gene TRBJ1-6; tentatively, D is TRBD1 (6 bases). V lost 1 base and J 10 bases, leaving 15 bases between the germline ends. In germline, CDR1 is SGHRS, CDR2 YFSETQ. This CDR3 is 15 amino acids long. The CDR3 DNA reads TGCGCCAGCAGCTTGCTCCAAGACAGGTTCTCACCCCTCCACTTT. Amino acids: CASSLLQDRFSPLHF.

The rearrangement joins TRBV15 to TRBJ2-1; 14 bases align to TRBD2. Germline loops: CDR1 LNHNV, CDR2 YYDKDF (reference sequence). This CDR3 spans 14 amino acids. With 3 bases clipped from V and 13 bases from J, the junction kept 5 bases outside the gene matches. The CDR3 here is CATSRGTSGSIQFF. The DNA for the CDR3 is TGTGCCACCAGCAGGGGGACTAGCGGGAGCATACAGTTCTTC.

A few counts support this clone. The V and J genes are TRBV30 and TRBJ2-5, with D hard to call. The CDR3 consists of 12 residues. Per the germline V gene, CDR1 is GTSNPN and CDR2 is SVGIG (reference sequence). V was trimmed by 3 bases and J by 7 bases, leaving 12 bases between them. CDR3 nucleotides: TGTGCCTGGAGAACCGGAGCCTGGACCCAGTACTTC. Its translation: CAWRTGAWTQYF. The full variable domain, rest sourced from reference TRBV30 and TRBJ2-5, is SQTIHQWPATLVQPVGSPLSLECTVEGTSNPNLYWYRQAAGRGLQLLFYSVGIGQISSEVPQNLSASRPQDRQFILSSKKLLLSDSGFYLCAWRTGAWTQYFGPGTRLLVL.

The chain has TRBV10-3 and TRBJ2-3; 10 nucleotides line up with TRBD2. With V trimmed by 6 bases and J by 1 base, 4 bases remained unmatched. Germline CDR1 is ENHRY and CDR2 is SYGVKD. The CDR3 totals 15 residues. The DNA for the CDR3 is TGTGCCATCAGCATTCTAGCGGGGGGCACAGATACGCAGTATTTT. This codes for CAISILAGGTDTQYF.

V usage is TRBV10-3 and J usage is TRBJ2-5, with 12 bases identical to TRBD2. CDR3 length: 15 residues. Trimming took 6 bases from V and 1 from J; bases not matched to a gene: 3. The V gene's germline CDR1 is ENHRY and CDR2 SYGVKD. CDR3: CAIRGGLAGQETQYF. The CDR3 nucleotides read TGTGCCATCAGGGGGGGACTAGCGGGCCAAGAGACCCAGTACTTC.

This chain connects TRBV9 to TRBJ2-2, with a possible D match to TRBD1 (6 bases). Per germline, CDR1 SGDLS and CDR2 YYNGEE. This CDR3 contains 14 residues. Trimming stripped 3 bases from V and 5 bases from J, with 11 bases between. The CDR3 here is CASSALTGTGELFF. The CDR3 DNA is TGTGCCAGCAGCGCCCTGACAGGAACCGGGGAGCTGTTTTTT.

The rearrangement uses TRBV5-1 and TRBJ2-7; D perhaps matches TRBD1 (6 bases). V was pared by 6 bases and J by 2 bases, with 15 bases between. Germline loops: CDR1 SGHRS, CDR2 YFSETQ. The CDR3 sequence is 14 residues long. The CDR3: CASTYGQFAYEQYF. The CDR3 region has the DNA TGCGCCAGCACCTATGGACAGTTCGCCTACGAGCAGTACTTC.

This clone was seen once. V is TRBV3-1 (or the pseudogene TRBV3-2) and J is TRBJ2-7; D is unresolved. The V end was cut by 5 bases, the J end by 1 base, with 12 bases between. The CDR3 is made up of 14 amino acids. Germline loops: CDR1 LGHDT, CDR2 YNNKEL (reference sequence). Here the CDR3 DNA reads TGTGCCAGCAGCTTAGTAGCTGGATCCTACGAGCAGTACTTC. This encodes CASSLVAGSYEQYF.

The chain is built from TRBV4-3 and TRBJ1-3; no clear D. CDR1 is LGHNA, CDR2 YSLEER, per germline. The CDR3 runs 14 residues. V was cut by 0 bases and J by 3 bases, with 6 bases left in between. The CDR3, as DNA: TGCGCCAGCAGCCAAGAGACGGGTGGAAACACCATATATTTT. As protein: CASSQETGGNTIYF.

This chain uses TRBV12-3 or TRBV12-4 with TRBJ1-5; tentative D call: TRBD1 (5 bases). This CDR3 has 13 amino acids. The germline V and J ends were trimmed by 5 bases and 9 bases, with 14 bases remaining between them. In nucleotides, the CDR3 is TGTGCCAGCAGTACCGGGGACCCCTGGCCCCAGCATTTT. It codes for CASSTGDPWPQHF.